This T cell receptor (beta chain) is drawn from a study of blood T cells in healthy people across ages. Study outcomes and limitations: Getting older went along with TCR beta diversity per million T cells dropping roughly linearly.

With 4 bases removed from V and 0 bases from J, the gap between germline ends came to 15 bases. Germline lookup yields CDR1 MDHEN and CDR2 SYDVKM. The CDR3 contains 16 residues. There are a few counts of this clonotype. Its antigen is not known. The second PCR ran roughly 7 to 12 cycles with a sample-barcoded 5' primer and J-beta primers. TCRdb processed the 5' RACE reads anew with MiXCR; each CDR3 protein has one entry. The table includes 700,000 to 1,000,000 distinct CDR3 sequences, roughly 44% detected once. The sequence derives from a man between 60 and 75 years old in good health. Specimen: blood. This chain connects TRBV28 to TRBJ1-2; tentative D call: TRBD1 (6 bases). The CDR3 loop reads CASSYPMGATNYGYTF. CDR3 DNA sequence: TGTGCCAGCAGTTACCCGATGGGGGCCACTAACTATGGCTACACCTTC.